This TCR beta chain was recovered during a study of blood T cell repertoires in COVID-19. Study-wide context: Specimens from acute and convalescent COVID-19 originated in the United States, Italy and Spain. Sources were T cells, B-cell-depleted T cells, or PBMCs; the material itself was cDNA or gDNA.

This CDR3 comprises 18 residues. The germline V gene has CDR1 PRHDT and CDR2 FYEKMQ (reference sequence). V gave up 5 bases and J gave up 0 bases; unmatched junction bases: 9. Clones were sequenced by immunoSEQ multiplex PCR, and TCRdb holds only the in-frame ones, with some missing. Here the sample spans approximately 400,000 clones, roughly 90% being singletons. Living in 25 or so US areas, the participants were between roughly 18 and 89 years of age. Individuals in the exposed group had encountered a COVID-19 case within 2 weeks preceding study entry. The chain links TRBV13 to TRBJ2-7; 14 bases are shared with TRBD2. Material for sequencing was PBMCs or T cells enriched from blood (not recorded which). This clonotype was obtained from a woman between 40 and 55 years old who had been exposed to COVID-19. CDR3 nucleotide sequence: TGTGCCAGCAGCATAAAAGCCGGGACTAGCGGGAGCTCCTACGAGCAGTACTTC. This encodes CASSIKAGTSGSSYEQYF.